The T cell receptor beta chain under discussion was sequenced for a study of blood T cell repertoires in COVID-19. Profiled with immunoSEQ multiplex PCR; TCRdb holds only in-frame clones, not every one. In the table there are just over 70,000 clones, about 80% of which are singletons. The CDR3 has 15 amino acids. The germline V gene has CDR1 MGHRA and CDR2 YSYEKL. V was clipped by 5 bases and J by 4 bases; unmatched bases: 4. This clonotype was sampled from a woman in her seventies with acute or convalescent COVID-19. The chain links TRBV4-1 to TRBJ2-2; TRBD1 agrees at 10 bases. Sequences were obtained from peripheral blood. CDR3 bases: TGCGCCAGCAGCATTGACAGGGGGCCCACCGGGGAGCTGTTTTTT. As protein: CASSIDRGPTGELFF.